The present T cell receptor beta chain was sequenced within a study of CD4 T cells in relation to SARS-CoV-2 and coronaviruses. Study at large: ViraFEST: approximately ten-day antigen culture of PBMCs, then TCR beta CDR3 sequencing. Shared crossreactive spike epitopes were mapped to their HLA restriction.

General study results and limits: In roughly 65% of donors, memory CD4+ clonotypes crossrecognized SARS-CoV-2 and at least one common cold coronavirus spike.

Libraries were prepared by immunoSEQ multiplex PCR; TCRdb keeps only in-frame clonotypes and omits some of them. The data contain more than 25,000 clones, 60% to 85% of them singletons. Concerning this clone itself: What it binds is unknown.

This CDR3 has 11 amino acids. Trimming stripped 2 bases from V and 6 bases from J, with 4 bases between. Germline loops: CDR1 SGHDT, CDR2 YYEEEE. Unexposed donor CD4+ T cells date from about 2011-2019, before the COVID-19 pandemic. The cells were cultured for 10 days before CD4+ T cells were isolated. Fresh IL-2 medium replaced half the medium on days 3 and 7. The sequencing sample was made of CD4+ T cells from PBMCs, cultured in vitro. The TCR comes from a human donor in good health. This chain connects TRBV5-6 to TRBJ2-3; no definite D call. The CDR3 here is CASSLRDTQYF. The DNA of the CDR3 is TGTGCCAGCAGCTTACGGGATACGCAGTATTTT.